Listed below are T cell receptor beta chains from one sample, sequenced in a study of shared clonotypes between healthy human individuals. Here immunoSEQ multiplex PCR was the method, and the copy in TCRdb shows in-frame clones only, minus some. The sample carries 640,000 or so clones, roughly 78% recorded once. What was sequenced was memory CD4+ T cells sorted from blood. These receptors all stem from a woman in her 30s in good health. CDR3s include the opening cysteine and the closing phenylalanine or tryptophan. A D gene is named only where the DNA matches it firmly. For some rows the clone size is stated as once, few or many, or as a class when expanded; others skip it.

j_gene,abundance,v_gene,d_gene,CDR3aa,CDR3nt
TRBJ1-5,-,TRBV9,TRBD1,CASSRDRGDNQPQHF,TGTGCCAGCAGCCGGGACAGGGGGGACAATCAGCCCCAGCATTTT
TRBJ2-7,few,TRBV7-8,TRBD2,CASSLRGGVEQYF,TGTGCCAGCAGCTTACGTGGGGGGGTGGAGCAGTACTTC
TRBJ2-7,-,TRBV18,TRBD1,CASSRNGQGGYEQYF,TGTGCCAGCTCCCGGAACGGACAGGGGGGTTACGAGCAGTACTTC
TRBJ2-3,-,TRBV19,-,CASSIAREDTQYF,TGTGCCAGTAGTATAGCCCGGGAAGATACGCAGTATTTT
TRBJ1-2,once,TRBV11-2,-,CASSTTRGGPGGYTF,TGTGCCAGCAGCACCACCAGGGGCGGCCCGGGTGGCTACACCTTC
TRBJ2-5,many,TRBV5-1,-,CASSLGVGRPQGTQYF,TGCGCCAGCAGCTTGGGGGTTGGCCGCCCTCAGGGGACCCAGTACTTC
TRBJ1-5,-,TRBV5-1,-,CASSLEGVDQPQHF,TGCGCCAGCAGCTTGGAAGGGGTAGATCAGCCCCAGCATTTT
TRBJ1-3,-,TRBV5-1,-,CASSLVSAGIGNTIYF,TGCGCCAGCAGCTTGGTGTCTGCAGGGATTGGAAACACCATATATTTT
TRBJ1-2,-,TRBV15,-,CATSRDQGAYGYTF,TGTGCCACCAGCAGAGATCAAGGAGCGTACGGCTACACCTTC
TRBJ2-7,-,TRBV18,-,CASSPQEVSYSTYEQYF,TGTGCCAGCTCACCACAAGAAGTCTCATACTCGACCTACGAGCAGTACTTC
TRBJ1-1,-,TRBV6-6,-,CASSGRDDTEAFF,TGTGCCAGCAGTGGTAGGGACGACACTGAAGCTTTCTTT
TRBJ1-3,-,TRBV11-2,-,CASSLVQGSYSGNTIYF,TGTGCCAGCAGCTTAGTCCAGGGGAGCTACTCTGGAAACACCATATATTTT
TRBJ2-5,once,TRBV18,-,CASSPRQVETQYF,TGTGCCAGCTCACCACGTCAGGTGGAGACCCAGTACTTC
TRBJ2-7,-,TRBV7-7,TRBD2,CASNPGQRETSEQYF,TGTGCCAGCAACCCCGGGCAGCGGGAGACGAGCGAGCAGTACTTC
TRBJ2-1,-,TRBV2,-,CASSEYTWGDSYNEQFF,TGTGCCAGCAGTGAGTACACCTGGGGGGATTCCTACAATGAGCAGTTCTTC
TRBJ2-7,-,TRBV2,TRBD2,CASMVGTTYEQYF,TGTGCCAGCATGGTGGGGACTACCTACGAGCAGTACTTC
TRBJ2-3,-,TRBV28,-,CASSLARDTQYF,TGTGCCAGCAGCCTGGCAAGGGATACGCAGTATTTT
TRBJ2-1,many,TRBV15,-,CATSTRLGSWEQFF,TGTGCCACCAGCACGAGACTAGGATCTTGGGAGCAGTTCTTC
TRBJ1-1,-,TRBV10-3,-,CAISLQESTEAFF,TGTGCCATCAGTTTACAGGAGAGCACTGAAGCTTTCTTT
TRBJ2-1,-,TRBV28,TRBD1,CASSPPRDSYNEQFF,TGTGCCAGCAGTCCCCCCAGGGACAGTTACAATGAGCAGTTCTTC
TRBJ2-3,-,TRBV19,TRBD1,CASSIQGGTDTQYF,TGTGCCAGTAGTATACAGGGGGGCACAGATACGCAGTATTTT
TRBJ2-6,-,TRBV5-1,TRBD1,CASSRGTGASGANVLTF,TGCGCCAGCAGCCGAGGGACAGGGGCCTCTGGGGCCAACGTCCTGACTTTC
TRBJ1-1,-,TRBV5-1,-,CASSLVSGYMNTEAFF,TGCGCCAGCAGCTTGGTTTCAGGGTACATGAACACTGAAGCTTTCTTT
TRBJ1-1,-,TRBV6-1,TRBD1,CASTAGQQNTEAFF,TGTGCCAGCACCGCGGGACAGCAGAACACTGAAGCTTTCTTT
TRBJ2-1,-,TRBV2,-,CASSEAFSYFFGGKGGNEQFF,TGTGCCAGCAGTGAAGCATTTTCGTATTTTTTCGGCGGGAAAGGAGGCAATGAGCAGTTCTTC
TRBJ2-5,-,TRBV5-1,-,CASSPEEGDLKTQYF,TGCGCCAGCAGCCCGGAGGAGGGGGATTTGAAGACCCAGTACTTC